This is a list of T cell receptor beta chains from one sample in a study of cytomegalovirus exposure and HLA in healthy donors. Some clones are missing from TCRdb's copy, which holds only in-frame ones; the method was immunoSEQ multiplex PCR. Seen here are 150,000 to 200,000 clones, approximately 84% observed once, and the top ten hold 5% to 6%. Sequencing input: PBMCs. These receptors originate from a woman in her 30s in good health and CMV-seropositive. Both conserved end residues are part of each CDR3. D genes are given only for firm matches. Rows may omit the clone size; those that give it use once, few, many or a size class.

clone_size	d_call	v_call	j_call	cdr3_nt	cdr3_aa
few	-	TRBV29-1	TRBJ2-7	TGCAGCGTTGTTGGTAGGGGTATGGACGAGCAGTACTTC	CSVVGRGMDEQYF
-	TRBD2	TRBV7-2	TRBJ2-7	TGTGCCAGCAGCTTAGCGTCGCTAGCGGGTTCCTACGAGCAGTACTTC	CASSLASLAGSYEQYF
-	TRBD1	TRBV5-5	TRBJ2-7	TGTGCCAGCCGGACAGGCTACGAGCAGTACTTC	CASRTGYEQYF
-	-	TRBV6-5	TRBJ2-2	TGTGCCAGCAGTTACGGGCAGGGCCTCACCGGGGAGCTGTTTTTT	CASSYGQGLTGELFF
-	-	TRBV2	TRBJ1-5	TGTGCCAGCAGTCCAGGGAACCATCAGCCCCAGCATTTT	CASSPGNHQPQHF
-	TRBD1	TRBV19	TRBJ1-2	TGTGCCAGTAGCCCAGGGGGGCCCTATGGCTACACCTTC	CASSPGGPYGYTF
-	-	TRBV19	TRBJ1-1	TGTGCCAGTAGTATAGATGGGGGGACTGAAGCTTTCTTT	CASSIDGGTEAFF
-	-	TRBV6-5	TRBJ2-7	TGTGCCAGCAGTGGGGCCGTGACAGGTACCTACGAGCAGTACTTC	CASSGAVTGTYEQYF
-	TRBD1	TRBV11-2	TRBJ2-7	TGTGCCAGCAGCCTGCAGGGGGCGGGCGAGCAGTACTTC	CASSLQGAGEQYF
-	TRBD1	TRBV6-1	TRBJ1-5	TGTGCCAGCAGTGTAGGGACAGGGGGCGAAATTCGATATAGCAATCAGCCCCAGCATTTT	CASSVGTGGEIRYSNQPQHF
-	-	TRBV28	TRBJ2-5	TGTGCCAGCAGTCCTCCCTGGGGGCAGCAAGAGACCCAGTACTTC	CASSPPWGQQETQYF
once	-	TRBV19	TRBJ1-5	TGTGCCAGCCGGAGGGTGACCAGCAATCAGCCCCAGCATTTT	CASRRVTSNQPQHF
-	-	TRBV18	TRBJ1-1	TGTGCCAGCTCCCTCAAGGCGGGTGAAGCTTTCTTT	CASSLKAGEAFF
-	-	TRBV9	TRBJ2-7	TGTGCCAGCAGCGTTGGGGCCACGGCTCCCGAGCAGTACTTC	CASSVGATAPEQYF
once	TRBD1	TRBV27	TRBJ1-1	TGTGCCAGCAACAGTTATGGGACAGGGGCGAAGTGGGCTGAAGCTTTCTTT	CASNSYGTGAKWAEAFF
-	TRBD2	TRBV7-9	TRBJ2-3	TGTGCCAGCAGCCCTAGCGGGAGGCTAAGCACAGATACGCAGTATTTT	CASSPSGRLSTDTQYF
-	-	TRBV6-5	TRBJ2-3	TGTGCCAGCAGTTCCCGACAGAGCTACACAGATACGCAGTATTTT	CASSSRQSYTDTQYF
-	TRBD2	TRBV5-1	TRBJ2-5	TGCGCCAGCAGCTTGCGTCCGGGGGGGGACGAGACCCAGTACTTC	CASSLRPGGDETQYF
-	-	TRBV5-4	TRBJ1-2	TGTGCCAGCAGCTCAGCCCGAAACCGGGACTATGGCTACACCTTC	CASSSARNRDYGYTF
-	-	TRBV4-3	TRBJ1-6	TGCGCCAGCAGCCAAGGAGTCGCACCCCTCCACTTT	CASSQGVAPLHF
-	-	TRBV25-1	TRBJ1-3	TGTGCCAGCAGTGACAGGGCCATCTCTGGAAACACCATATATTTT	CASSDRAISGNTIYF
-	-	TRBV7-9	TRBJ2-4	TGTGCCAGCAGCTCGGACTCAGCCAAAAACATTCAGTACTTC	CASSSDSAKNIQYF
few	-	TRBV4-3	TRBJ1-5	TGCGCCAGCAGCCAAGAAAGGGGGAGCAATCAGCCCCAGCATTTT	CASSQERGSNQPQHF
-	-	TRBV2	TRBJ2-1	TGTGCCAGCAGTGAAATTCTCTCCTCTGAGCAGTTCTTC	CASSEILSSEQFF
-	-	TRBV6-5	TRBJ2-1	TGTGCCAGCAGTTATACGCTAGCTGCCAATGAGCAGTTCTTC	CASSYTLAANEQFF
-	-	TRBV6-6	TRBJ1-5	TGTGCCAGCAGTTACTCGGAGACGGGAAATCAGCCCCAGCATTTT	CASSYSETGNQPQHF
-	-	TRBV7-2	TRBJ1-1	TGTGCCAGCAGCTTAGCCGGTTCGCCTGAAGCTTTCTTT	CASSLAGSPEAFF
-	-	TRBV11-2	TRBJ2-5	TGTGCCAGCAGCTCCTTAAGGGGTCCCCAAGAGACCCAGTACTTC	CASSSLRGPQETQYF
-	-	TRBV11-1	TRBJ2-7	TGTGCCAGCAGCTTATACCCGAGCGTAAGCTCCTACGAGCAGTACTTC	CASSLYPSVSSYEQYF
-	-	TRBV19	TRBJ1-5	TGTGCCAGTAGTATCCCAGGGCATAGCAATCAGCCCCAGCATTTT	CASSIPGHSNQPQHF
-	-	TRBV7-6	TRBJ1-1	TGTGCCAGCAGCTTAGTGGCGGGAACTGAAGCTTTCTTT	CASSLVAGTEAFF
-	-	TRBV19	TRBJ1-4	TGTGCCAGTAGTATGGTGATTTTTCGCAGTGCAACTAATGAAAAACTGTTTTTT	CASSMVIFRSATNEKLFF
once	-	TRBV7-9	TRBJ1-2	TGTGCCAGCAGCAATGGGGCTCTAACCGGGGGCTACACCTTC	CASSNGALTGGYTF
-	-	TRBV6-1	TRBJ2-1	TGTGCCAGCAGTGAAGTCGGTGGGCCGCGCCCCACCCGAGGGTCCTACAATGAGCAGTTCTTC	CASSEVGGPRPTRGSYNEQFF
-	TRBD1	TRBV14	TRBJ1-1	TGTGCCAGCAGCCAAAGACAGGGTGGAATGAACACTGAAGCTTTCTTT	CASSQRQGGMNTEAFF